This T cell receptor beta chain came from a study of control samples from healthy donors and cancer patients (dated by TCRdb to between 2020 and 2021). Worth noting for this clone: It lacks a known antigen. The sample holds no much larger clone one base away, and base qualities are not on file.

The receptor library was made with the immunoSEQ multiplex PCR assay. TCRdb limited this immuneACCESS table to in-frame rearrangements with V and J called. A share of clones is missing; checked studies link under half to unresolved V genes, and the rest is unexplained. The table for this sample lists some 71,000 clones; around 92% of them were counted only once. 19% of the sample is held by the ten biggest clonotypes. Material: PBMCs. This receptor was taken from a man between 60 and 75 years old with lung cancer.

The CDR3 loop reads CASSIGLWYGYTF. The nucleotide sequence is TGTGCCAGCAGCATAGGCTTATGGTATGGCTACACCTTC. This chain joins TRBV3-1 (or the pseudogene TRBV3-2) to TRBJ1-2, with the D segment identity uncertain. Inclusive of the bounding cysteine and phenylalanine, the CDR3 is 13 residues long. The only DNA kept is the CDR3, 39 bases in frame from the first base. Trimming costs V 5 bases and J 5 bases, and their ends lie 12 bases apart. Via the germline V gene (reference sequence), CDR1 is LGHDT and CDR2 YNNKEL.